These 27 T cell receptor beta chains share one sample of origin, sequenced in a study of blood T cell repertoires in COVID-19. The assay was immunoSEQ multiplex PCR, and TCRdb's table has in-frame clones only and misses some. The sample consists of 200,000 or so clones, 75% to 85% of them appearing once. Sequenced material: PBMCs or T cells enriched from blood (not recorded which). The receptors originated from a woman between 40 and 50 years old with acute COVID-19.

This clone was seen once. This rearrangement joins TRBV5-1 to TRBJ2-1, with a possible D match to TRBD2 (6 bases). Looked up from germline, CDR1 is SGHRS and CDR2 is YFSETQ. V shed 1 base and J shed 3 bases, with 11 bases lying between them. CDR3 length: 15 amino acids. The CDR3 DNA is TGCGCCAGCAGCTTGTCCGGGGGTCACTACAATGAGCAGTTCTTC. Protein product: CASSLSGGHYNEQFF.

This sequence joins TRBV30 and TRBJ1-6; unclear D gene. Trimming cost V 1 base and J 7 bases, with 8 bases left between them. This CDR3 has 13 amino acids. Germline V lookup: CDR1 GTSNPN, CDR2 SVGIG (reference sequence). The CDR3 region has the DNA TGTGCCTGGAGTGCCGGGAGGAATTCACCCCTCCACTTT. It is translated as CAWSAGRNSPLHF.

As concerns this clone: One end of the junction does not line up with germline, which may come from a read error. The DNA of the CDR3 is TGCGCCAGCAACTTGGCGTACAGGGTTCCTAACAATCAGCCCCAGCATTTT. Translated: CASNLAYRVPNNQPQHF. The chain employs TRBV5-1 and TRBJ1-5, with a tentative D call TRBD1 (6 bases). Germline assignment: CDR1 SGHRS and CDR2 YFSETQ. The CDR3 is 17 residues long. The variable domain in full, with the rest retrieved from reference TRBV5-1 and TRBJ1-5, is KAGVTQTPRYLIKTRGQQVTLSCSPISGHRSVSWYQQTPGQGLQFLFEYFSETQRNKGNFPGRFSGRQFSNSRSEMNVSTLELGDSALYLCASNLAYRVPNNQPQHFGDGTRLSIL.

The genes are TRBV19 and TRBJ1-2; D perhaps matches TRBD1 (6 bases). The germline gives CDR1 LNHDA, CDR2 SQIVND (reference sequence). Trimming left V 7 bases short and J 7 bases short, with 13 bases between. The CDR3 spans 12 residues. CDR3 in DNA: TGTGCCAGTACGATGGGGGCGCTTGGCTACACCTTC. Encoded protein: CASTMGALGYTF.

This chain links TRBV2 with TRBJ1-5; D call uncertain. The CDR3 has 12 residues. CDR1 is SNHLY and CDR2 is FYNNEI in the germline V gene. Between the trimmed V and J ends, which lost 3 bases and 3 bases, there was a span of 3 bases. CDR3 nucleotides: TGTGCCAGCAGTGACCTCAATCAGCCCCAGCATTTT. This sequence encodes CASSDLNQPQHF. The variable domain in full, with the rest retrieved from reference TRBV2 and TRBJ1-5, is EPEVTQTPSHQVTQMGQEVILRCVPISNHLYFYWYRQILGQKVEFLVSFYNNEISEKSEIFDDQFSVERPDGSNFTLKIRSTKLEDSAMYFCASSDLNQPQHFGDGTRLSIL.

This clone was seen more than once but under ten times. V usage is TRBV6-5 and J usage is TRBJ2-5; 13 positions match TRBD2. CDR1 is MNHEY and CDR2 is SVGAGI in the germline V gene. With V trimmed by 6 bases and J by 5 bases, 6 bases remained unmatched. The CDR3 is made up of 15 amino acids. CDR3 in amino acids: CASSVTSGGAETQYF. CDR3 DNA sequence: TGTGCCAGCAGCGTAACTAGCGGGGGGGCGGAGACCCAGTACTTC.

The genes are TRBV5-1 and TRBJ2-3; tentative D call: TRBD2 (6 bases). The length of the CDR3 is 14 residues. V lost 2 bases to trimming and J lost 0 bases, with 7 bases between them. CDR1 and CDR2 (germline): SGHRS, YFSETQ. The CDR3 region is CASSFGTSTDTQYF. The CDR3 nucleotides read TGCGCCAGCAGCTTTGGGACTAGCACAGATACGCAGTATTTT.

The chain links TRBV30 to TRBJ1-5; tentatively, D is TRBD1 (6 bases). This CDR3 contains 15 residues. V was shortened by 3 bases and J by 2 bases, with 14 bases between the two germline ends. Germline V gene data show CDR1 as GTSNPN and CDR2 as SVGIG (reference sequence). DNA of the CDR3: TGTGCCTGGAGCGGGCCGACAGGCGGCAATCAGCCCCAGCATTTT. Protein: CAWSGPTGGNQPQHF.

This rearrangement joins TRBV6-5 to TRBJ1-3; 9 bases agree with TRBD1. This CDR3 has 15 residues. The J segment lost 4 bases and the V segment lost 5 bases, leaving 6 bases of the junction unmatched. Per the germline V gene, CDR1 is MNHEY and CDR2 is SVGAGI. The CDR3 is CASSTLTGGGNTIYF. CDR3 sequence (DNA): TGTGCCAGCAGTACCCTGACAGGGGGGGGAAACACCATATATTTT.

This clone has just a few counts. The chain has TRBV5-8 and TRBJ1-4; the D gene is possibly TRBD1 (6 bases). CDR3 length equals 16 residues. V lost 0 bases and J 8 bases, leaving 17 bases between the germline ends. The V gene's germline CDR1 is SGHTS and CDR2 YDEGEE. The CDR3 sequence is CASSLGTELFGEKLFF. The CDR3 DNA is TGTGCCAGCAGCTTGGGGACAGAACTCTTCGGGGAAAAACTGTTTTTT.

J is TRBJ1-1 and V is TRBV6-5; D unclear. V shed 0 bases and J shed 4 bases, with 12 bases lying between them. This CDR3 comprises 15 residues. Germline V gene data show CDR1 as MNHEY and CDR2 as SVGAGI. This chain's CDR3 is CASSYSGEGSTEAFF. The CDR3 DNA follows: TGTGCCAGCAGTTACTCTGGGGAGGGAAGCACTGAAGCTTTCTTT.

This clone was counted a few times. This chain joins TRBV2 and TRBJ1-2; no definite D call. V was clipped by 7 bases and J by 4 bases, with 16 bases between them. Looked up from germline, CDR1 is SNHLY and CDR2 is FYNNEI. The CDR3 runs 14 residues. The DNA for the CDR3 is TGTGCCAGCACTTTTCTGGGCATAGGCTATGGCTACACCTTC. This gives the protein CASTFLGIGYGYTF.

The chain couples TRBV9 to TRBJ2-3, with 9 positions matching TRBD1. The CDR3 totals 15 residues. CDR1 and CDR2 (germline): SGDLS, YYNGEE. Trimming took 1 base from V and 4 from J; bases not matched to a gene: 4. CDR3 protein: CASSVRDRESDTQYF. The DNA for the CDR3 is TGTGCCAGCAGCGTACGGGACAGGGAATCAGATACGCAGTATTTT.

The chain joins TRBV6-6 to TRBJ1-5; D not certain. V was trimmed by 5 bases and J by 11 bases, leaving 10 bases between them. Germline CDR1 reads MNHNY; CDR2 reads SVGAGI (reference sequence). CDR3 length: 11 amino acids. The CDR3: CASSPNRAQHF. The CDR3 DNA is TGTGCCAGCAGTCCCAATAGAGCCCAGCATTTT.

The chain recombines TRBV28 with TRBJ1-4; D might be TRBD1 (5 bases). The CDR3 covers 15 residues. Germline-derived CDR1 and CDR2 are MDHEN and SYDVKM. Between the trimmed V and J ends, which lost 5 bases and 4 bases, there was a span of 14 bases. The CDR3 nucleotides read TGTGCCAGCAGTAGGCCGGGACTGAATAATGAAAAACTGTTTTTT. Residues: CASSRPGLNNEKLFF.

CDR3 DNA sequence: TGTGCCAGCAGCCCCGGGACAGGGTACTCCTACGAGCAGTACTTC. Translated: CASSPGTGYSYEQYF. The chain is built from TRBV28 and TRBJ2-7; 9 nucleotides match TRBD1. Losses at the gene ends were 6 bases for V and 0 bases for J; bases not matched to a gene: 6. CDR1 and CDR2 from the germline V gene are MDHEN and SYDVKM. This CDR3 region has 15 residues. Using reference TRBV28 and TRBJ2-7 for the parts outside the CDR3, the full variable domain is DVKVTQSSRYLVKRTGEKVFLECVQDMDHENMFWYRQDPGLGLRLIYFSYDVKMKEKGDIPEGYSVSREKKERFSLILESASTNQTSMYLCASSPGTGYSYEQYFGPGTRLTVT.

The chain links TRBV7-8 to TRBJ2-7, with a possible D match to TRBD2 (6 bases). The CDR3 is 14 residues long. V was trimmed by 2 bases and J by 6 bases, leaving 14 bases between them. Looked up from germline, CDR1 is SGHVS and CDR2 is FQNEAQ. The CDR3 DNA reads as TGTGCCAGCAGCTTACGTCAGGAGGGTGCCGAGCAGTACTTC. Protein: CASSLRQEGAEQYF.

The chain's CDR3 is CASRENGPYGYTF. CDR3 DNA: TGTGCCAGCAGGGAGAACGGTCCCTATGGCTACACCTTC. V is TRBV6-5 and J is TRBJ1-2; D gene uncertain. The V gene's germline CDR1 is MNHEY and CDR2 SVGAGI. V lost 6 bases, J lost 4 bases, and 12 bases lay in between. The CDR3 is 13 amino acids.

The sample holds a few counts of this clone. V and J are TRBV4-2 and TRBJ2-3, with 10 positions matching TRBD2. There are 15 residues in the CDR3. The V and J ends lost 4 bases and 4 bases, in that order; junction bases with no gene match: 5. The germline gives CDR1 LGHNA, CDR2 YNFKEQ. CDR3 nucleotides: TGTGCCAGCAGCCTAAGCGGGAGGGAGCCAGATACGCAGTATTTT. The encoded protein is CASSLSGREPDTQYF.

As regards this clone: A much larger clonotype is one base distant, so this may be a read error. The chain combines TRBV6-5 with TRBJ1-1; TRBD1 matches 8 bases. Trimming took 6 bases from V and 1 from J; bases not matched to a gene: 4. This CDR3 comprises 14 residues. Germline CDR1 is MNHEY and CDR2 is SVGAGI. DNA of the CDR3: TGTGCCAGCAGCCTCAGGGGGCGGAACACTGAAGCTTTCTTT. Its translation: CASSLRGRNTEAFF.

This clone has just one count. The CDR3 bases are TGTGCCAGCACAGGACATGACTACGAGCAGTACTTC. Protein: CASTGHDYEQYF. V usage is TRBV12-3 or TRBV12-4 and J usage is TRBJ2-7; possibly TRBD1 for D (5 bases). The germline V and J ends were trimmed by 7 bases and 3 bases, with 10 bases remaining between them. The CDR3 has 12 residues.

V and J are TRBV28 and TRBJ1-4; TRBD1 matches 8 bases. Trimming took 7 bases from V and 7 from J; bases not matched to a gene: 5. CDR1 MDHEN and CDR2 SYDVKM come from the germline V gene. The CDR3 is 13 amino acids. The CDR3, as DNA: TGTGCCAGCACCCAGGGGGCCCGTGAAAAACTGTTTTTT. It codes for CASTQGAREKLFF.

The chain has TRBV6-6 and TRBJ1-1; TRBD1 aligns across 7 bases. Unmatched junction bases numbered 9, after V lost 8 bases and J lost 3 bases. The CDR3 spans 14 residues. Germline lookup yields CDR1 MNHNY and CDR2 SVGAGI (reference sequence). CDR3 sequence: CASGFGQVDTEAFF. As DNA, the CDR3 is TGTGCCAGCGGTTTTGGACAGGTTGACACTGAAGCTTTCTTT.

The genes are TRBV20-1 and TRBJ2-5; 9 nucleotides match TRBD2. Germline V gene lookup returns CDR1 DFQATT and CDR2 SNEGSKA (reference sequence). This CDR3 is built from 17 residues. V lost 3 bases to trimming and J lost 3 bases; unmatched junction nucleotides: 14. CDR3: CSASYSGRGGSEETQYF. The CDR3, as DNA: TGCAGTGCTAGTTATAGCGGGAGAGGTGGGTCGGAAGAGACCCAGTACTTC.

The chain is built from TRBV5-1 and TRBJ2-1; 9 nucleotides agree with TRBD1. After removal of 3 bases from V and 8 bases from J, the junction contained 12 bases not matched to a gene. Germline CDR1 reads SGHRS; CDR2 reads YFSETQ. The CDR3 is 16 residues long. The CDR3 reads CASSYLRRQGGDEQFF. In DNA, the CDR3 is TGCGCCAGCAGCTACCTCCGGAGACAGGGGGGCGATGAGCAGTTCTTC.

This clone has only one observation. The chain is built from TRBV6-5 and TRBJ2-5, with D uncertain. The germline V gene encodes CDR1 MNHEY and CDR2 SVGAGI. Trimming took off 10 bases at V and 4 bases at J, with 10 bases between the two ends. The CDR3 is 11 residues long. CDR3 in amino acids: CATARLETQYF. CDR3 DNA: TGTGCCACCGCGAGGTTAGAGACCCAGTACTTC.

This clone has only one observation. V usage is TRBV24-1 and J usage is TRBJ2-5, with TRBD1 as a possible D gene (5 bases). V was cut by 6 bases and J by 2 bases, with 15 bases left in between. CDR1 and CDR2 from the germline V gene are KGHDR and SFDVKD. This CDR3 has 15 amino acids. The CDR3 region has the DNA TGTGCCACCAGTCAAGGGGCAGGCCTTCAAGAGACCCAGTACTTC. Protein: CATSQGAGLQETQYF.